These 31 T cell receptor beta chains share one sample of origin, sequenced in a study of cytomegalovirus exposure and HLA in healthy donors (dated by TCRdb to the late 2010s). To prepare the library, the immunoSEQ multiplex PCR assay was applied. For the multiplex PCR, a mixture combining 60 forward primers for TCR Vbeta segments and 13 reverse primers for TCR Jbeta segments was used. The table was pulled from immuneACCESS by TCRdb, which kept in-frame rearrangements only. Such tables lose some clones; where checked, under half of the loss comes from unresolved V genes, and the rest has no known cause. The sample table gives 40,000 to 50,000 clones. The top ten constitute approximately 1.8% of the sample. Sequenced input: PBMCs. These receptors came from a woman aged 25 to 39 in good health and CMV-seronegative.

The chain joins TRBV4-1 to TRBJ2-1; the D is unclear. V lost 3 bases to trimming and J lost 2 bases, with 8 bases between them. The CDR3 consists of 14 residues. In germline, CDR1 is MGHRA, CDR2 YSYEKL. Here the CDR3 reads CASSQPTAYNEQFF. For the CDR3, the DNA is TGCGCCAGCAGCCAGCCGACTGCCTACAATGAGCAGTTCTTC.

J is TRBJ2-7 and V is TRBV6-5, with D tentatively TRBD1 (7 bases). CDR1 and CDR2 from the germline V gene are MNHEY and SVGAGI. Trimming removed 2 bases at V and 6 bases at J, with 17 bases between. This CDR3 is 15 amino acids long. This CDR3 reads CASSYNSRGAGEQYF. The CDR3 DNA reads as TGTGCCAGCAGTTACAATAGCAGGGGGGCTGGCGAGCAGTACTTC.

The chain joins TRBV9 to TRBJ2-7; D perhaps matches TRBD2 (6 bases). Germline CDR1 reads SGDLS; CDR2 reads YYNGEE. This CDR3 spans 14 amino acids. Trimming removed 3 bases at V and 1 base at J, with 11 bases between. DNA of the CDR3: TGTGCCAGCAGCGCAACTAGCTTATCCTACGAGCAGTACTTC. Translation gives CASSATSLSYEQYF.

The chain is built from TRBV13 and TRBJ1-1; the match to TRBD1 covers 9 bases. The CDR3 contains 14 residues. Unmatched junction bases numbered 1, after V lost 4 bases and J lost 1 base. From germline, CDR1 is PRHDT and CDR2 FYEKMQ (reference sequence). The CDR3 region has the DNA TGTGCCAGCAGCTGGGGACAGGGGAACACTGAAGCTTTCTTT. Encoded protein: CASSWGQGNTEAFF.

This chain uses TRBV5-1 with TRBJ2-7, with 9 bases aligning to TRBD2. There are 15 residues in the CDR3. V lost 2 bases and J lost 4; bases outside the gene matches: 7. Germline-derived CDR1 and CDR2 are SGHRS and YFSETQ. In nucleotides, the CDR3 is TGCGCCAGCAGCTTAAGTCCTAGCGGGGTATACGAGCAGTACTTC. Encoded protein: CASSLSPSGVYEQYF.

The chain couples TRBV14 to TRBJ1-4; D is undetermined. The CDR3 extends over 18 amino acids. Germline loops: CDR1 SGHDN, CDR2 FVKESK. Between the trimmed V and J ends, which lost 6 bases and 5 bases, there was a span of 25 bases. DNA of the CDR3: TGTGCCAGCAGTGAAGATGCTGGTCTCCTAGTCGACAATGAAAAACTGTTTTTT. Protein sequence: CASSEDAGLLVDNEKLFF.

The chain carries TRBV6-1 and TRBJ1-1; 9 nucleotides agree with TRBD1. V lost 4 bases to trimming and J lost 4 bases; unmatched junction nucleotides: 4. The CDR3 runs 14 residues. Germline-derived CDR1 and CDR2 are MNHNS and SASEGT. CDR3 DNA: TGTGCCAGCAGTGCTGGGACAGGGATCACTGAAGCTTTCTTT. Protein product: CASSAGTGITEAFF.

The chain recombines TRBV7-6 with TRBJ1-2, with TRBD1 matching 10 bases. Losses at the gene ends were 5 bases for V and 4 bases for J; bases not matched to a gene: 7. The CDR3 runs 15 residues. Germline V gives CDR1 SGHVS, CDR2 FNYEAQ. DNA for the CDR3: TGTGCCAGCAGCCTCAGGACAGGGGGTTCCTATGGCTACACCTTC. Amino acids: CASSLRTGGSYGYTF.

The gene calls are TRBV4-2 and TRBJ1-1; D call uncertain. The V gene's germline CDR1 is LGHNA and CDR2 YNFKEQ. CDR3 length equals 15 residues. V lost 0 bases to trimming and J lost 2 bases, with 10 bases between them. CDR3 coding DNA: TGTGCCAGCAGCCAAGATAGTGGAGCCAACACTGAAGCTTTCTTT. Translating it yields CASSQDSGANTEAFF.

CDR3 coding DNA: TGTGCCAGCAGCCAAGAGACAGCGATCACAGATACGCAGTATTTT. Translation: CASSQETAITDTQYF. The chain combines TRBV14 with TRBJ2-3; D may be TRBD1 (5 bases). The CDR3 contains 15 residues. The V end lost 0 bases, the J end lost 2 bases, and 9 bases lay between the germline ends. CDR1 is SGHDN and CDR2 is FVKESK in the germline V gene.

V usage is TRBV30 and J usage is TRBJ1-4, with D possibly TRBD1 on 5 matching bases. Germline V gene data show CDR1 as GTSNPN and CDR2 as SVGIG (reference sequence). The CDR3 totals 15 residues. V lost 1 base to trimming and J lost 0 bases, with 9 bases between them. CDR3 sequence (DNA): TGTGCCTGGAGTGGGGTGACAGCAACTAATGAAAAACTGTTTTTT. It specifies CAWSGVTATNEKLFF.

The V and J genes are TRBV6-1 and TRBJ2-1, with 12 nucleotides matching TRBD2. Looked up from germline, CDR1 is MNHNS and CDR2 is SASEGT. CDR3 length: 16 amino acids. The trim removed 0 bases at V and 8 bases at J, leaving 5 bases unmatched. Here the CDR3 reads CASSEAETSGSHEQFF. The CDR3 DNA sequence: TGTGCCAGCAGTGAAGCGGAGACTAGCGGGAGCCATGAGCAGTTCTTC.

The rearrangement uses TRBV5-1 and TRBJ2-2, with 9 bases matching TRBD2. Germline-derived CDR1 and CDR2 are SGHRS and YFSETQ. The V and J ends lost 0 bases and 5 bases, in that order; junction bases with no gene match: 2. The CDR3 has 15 amino acids. The DNA of the CDR3 is TGCGCCAGCAGCTTGGTGCTAGCGGGGACCGGGGAGCTGTTTTTT. It encodes CASSLVLAGTGELFF.

V is TRBV30 and J is TRBJ1-1, with no clear D. V lost 5 bases to trimming and J lost 9 bases, with 10 bases between them. Germline CDR1 and CDR2: GTSNPN and SVGIG (reference sequence). This CDR3 spans 10 amino acids. The CDR3 loop reads CAWVSGKAFF. CDR3 DNA: TGTGCCTGGGTGAGCGGAAAAGCTTTCTTT.

The rearrangement joins TRBV6-5 to TRBJ2-1, with 7 bases aligning to TRBD2. This CDR3 spans 14 amino acids. Germline values: CDR1 MNHEY, CDR2 SVGAGI. V trimming: 6 bases; J trimming: 6 bases; junction bases outside the gene matches: 8. This CDR3 is CASSQKLASNEQFF. As DNA, the CDR3 is TGTGCCAGCAGCCAAAAACTAGCGAGCAATGAGCAGTTCTTC.

Notes on this clone: This sample includes further DNA sequences coding for the same CDR3. This rearrangement joins TRBV15 to TRBJ2-1, with D hard to call. The germline gives CDR1 LNHNV, CDR2 YYDKDF (reference sequence). The CDR3 is 11 amino acids. Trimming cost V 1 base and J 9 bases, with 4 bases left between them. CDR3 bases: TGTGCCACCAGCAGAGCCAGTGAGCAGTTCTTC. Its protein is CATSRASEQFF. The full variable domain, in which reference TRBV15 and TRBJ2-1 provide the parts outside the CDR3, is DAMVIQNPRYQVTQFGKPVTLSCSQTLNHNVMYWYQQKSSQAPKLLFHYYDKDFNNEADTPDNFQSRRPNTSFCFLDIRSPGLGDTAMYLCATSRASEQFFGPGTRLTVL.

The chain joins TRBV19 to TRBJ1-1, with a possible D match to TRBD1 (5 bases). Germline CDR1 and CDR2: LNHDA and SQIVND (reference sequence). The ends were cut back, 3 bases at V and 6 bases at J, with 17 bases in the middle. The CDR3 spans 15 residues. The CDR3 is CASSIKPGGIAEAFF. CDR3 in DNA: TGTGCCAGTAGTATCAAGCCGGGGGGAATTGCTGAAGCTTTCTTT.

The rearrangement uses TRBV6-6 and TRBJ1-2; D is undetermined. This CDR3 is 13 amino acids long. The germline V gene encodes CDR1 MNHNY and CDR2 SVGAGI (reference sequence). V was cut by 4 bases and J by 6 bases, with 12 bases left in between. In DNA, the CDR3 is TGTGCCAGCAGTTGGCCATGGGAGGATGGCTACACCTTC. This translates into CASSWPWEDGYTF.

The rearrangement uses TRBV20-1 and TRBJ2-7, with D hard to call. The germline V gene has CDR1 DFQATT and CDR2 SNEGSKA (reference sequence). CDR3 length equals 10 residues. V lost 8 bases and J lost 2, with 7 bases in between. CDR3 DNA: TGCAGTACGGTCCCCTACGAGCAGTACTTC. The encoded protein is CSTVPYEQYF.

The chain joins TRBV30 to TRBJ1-1, with D maybe TRBD1 (5 bases). This CDR3 is 11 amino acids long. CDR1 and CDR2 from the germline V gene are GTSNPN and SVGIG (reference sequence). The V end lost 0 bases, the J end lost 9 bases, and 8 bases lay between the germline ends. In nucleotides, the CDR3 is TGTGCCTGGAGTGTACGACAGAAAGCTTTCTTT. Amino acid sequence: CAWSVRQKAFF.

This chain uses TRBV5-1 with TRBJ2-5, with a weak D call TRBD2 (5 bases). CDR1 is SGHRS and CDR2 is YFSETQ in the germline V gene. V was cut by 4 bases and J by 5 bases, with 21 bases left in between. This CDR3 is 16 amino acids long. For the CDR3, the DNA is TGCGCCAGCAGCCCAACCGACTATCGGAGAGAGGAGACCCAGTACTTC. This encodes CASSPTDYRREETQYF.

J is TRBJ2-7 and V is TRBV7-9; D is ambiguous. The CDR3 extends over 11 amino acids. Germline loops: CDR1 SEHNR, CDR2 FQNEAQ (reference sequence). Trimming took off 4 bases at V and 3 bases at J, with 4 bases between the two ends. The CDR3 DNA is TGTGCCAGCAGCTCCGTCTACGAGCAGTACTTC. Amino acid sequence: CASSSVYEQYF.

This sequence joins TRBV27 and TRBJ1-1, with no clear D. There are 14 residues in the CDR3. The V end lost 5 bases, the J end lost 11 bases, and 21 bases lay between the germline ends. The germline gives CDR1 MNHEY, CDR2 SMNVEV (reference sequence). The CDR3 DNA reads as TGTGCCAGCAGTCACGACCGTGGCGCGAGGGCGGCTTTCTTT. As protein: CASSHDRGARAAFF.

The chain links TRBV29-1 to TRBJ1-2; 11 nucleotides agree with TRBD1. CDR1 is SQVTM, CDR2 ANQGSEA, per germline. There are 14 residues in the CDR3. The junction had 9 bases not matched to a gene; V was cut back by 4 bases and J by 8 bases. The chain's CDR3 is CSVGPGQGAYGYTF. CDR3 sequence (DNA): TGCAGCGTTGGGCCCGGACAGGGGGCGTACGGCTACACCTTC.

The CDR3 DNA is TGTGCCAGCAAGGGAAGGGCGGGGGGGAACTACGAGCAGTACTTC. Residues: CASKGRAGGNYEQYF. This chain joins TRBV6-5 and TRBJ2-7, with 9 bases fitting TRBD2. The CDR3 has 15 amino acids. V shed 7 bases, J shed 3 bases, and the junction held 10 bases outside the gene matches. Germline-derived CDR1 and CDR2 are MNHEY and SVGAGI.

The chain links TRBV6-5 to TRBJ1-5; 7 bases map to TRBD1. The CDR3 has 14 residues. The germline V gene has CDR1 MNHEY and CDR2 SVGAGI. After removal of 4 bases from V and 6 bases from J, the junction contained 6 bases not matched to a gene. The CDR3, as DNA: TGTGCCAGCAGTTCGGGACAGATGGGTCAGCCCCAGCATTTT. This gives the protein CASSSGQMGQPQHF.

About this clone itself: Other nucleotide sequences from this sample produce the same CDR3. J is TRBJ2-7 and V is TRBV9, with D uncertain. The CDR3 has 14 residues. Germline CDR1 SGDLS, CDR2 YYNGEE. Deletions cut 1 base from V and 2 bases from J, with 10 bases between. Written as DNA, the CDR3 is TGTGCCAGCAGCGTAACCGCGGATACCTACGAGCAGTACTTC. Translating it yields CASSVTADTYEQYF. The full variable domain, completed using reference TRBV9 and TRBJ2-7, is DSGVTQTPKHLITATGQRVTLRCSPRSGDLSVYWYQQSLDQGLQFLIQYYNGEERAKGNILERFSAQQFPDLHSELNLSSLELGDSALYFCASSVTADTYEQYFGPGTRLTVT.

The chain couples TRBV7-3 to TRBJ1-2; a weak D match, TRBD1 (5 bases). The V end was cut by 5 bases, the J end by 7 bases, with 14 bases between. Germline V gene data show CDR1 as SGHTA and CDR2 as FQGTGA. The CDR3 runs 13 residues. For the CDR3, the DNA is TGTGCCAGCAGCCCGGGGGGGGGTAGTGGCTACACCTTC. Its protein product is CASSPGGGSGYTF.

V usage is TRBV15 and J usage is TRBJ1-5; D unresolved. V shed 1 base and J shed 9 bases, with 7 bases lying between them. The CDR3 sequence is 12 residues long. The germline V gene has CDR1 LNHNV and CDR2 YYDKDF (reference sequence). The DNA for the CDR3 is TGTGCCACCAGCAGAGCCTACGGGCCCCAGCATTTT. Its protein product is CATSRAYGPQHF.

The chain carries TRBV30 and TRBJ1-2; D gene uncertain. CDR1 GTSNPN and CDR2 SVGIG come from the germline V gene (reference sequence). V shed 2 bases and J shed 3 bases, with 10 bases lying between them. The CDR3 length is 13 residues. The CDR3 sequence: CAWSRSGDYGYTF. The CDR3 DNA follows: TGTGCCTGGAGTCGCTCCGGAGACTATGGCTACACCTTC.

The V call is TRBV19, the J call TRBJ1-2; 9 bases match TRBD1. The CDR3 loop spans 15 amino acids. Germline V CDR1 and CDR2: LNHDA, SQIVND (reference sequence). Germline trimming cut 7 bases from V and 6 bases from J; bases unmatched to any gene: 12. The CDR3 DNA reads as TGTGCCAGTACCTTAAGGTCGGGACAGGGAAATGGCTACACCTTC. Translating it yields CASTLRSGQGNGYTF.